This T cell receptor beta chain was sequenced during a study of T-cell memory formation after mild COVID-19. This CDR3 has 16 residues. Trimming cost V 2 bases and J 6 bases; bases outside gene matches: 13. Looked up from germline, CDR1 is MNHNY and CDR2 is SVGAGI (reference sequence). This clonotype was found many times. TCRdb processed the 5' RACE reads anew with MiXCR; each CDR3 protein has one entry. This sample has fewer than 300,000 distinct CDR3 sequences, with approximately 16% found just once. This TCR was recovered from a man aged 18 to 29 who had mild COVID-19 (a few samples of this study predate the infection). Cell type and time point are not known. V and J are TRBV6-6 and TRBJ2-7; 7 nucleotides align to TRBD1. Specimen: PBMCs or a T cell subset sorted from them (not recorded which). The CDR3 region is CASSYVPNKQGSEQYV. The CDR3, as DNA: TGTGCCAGCAGTTACGTCCCGAATAAACAGGGGTCCGAGCAGTACGTC.